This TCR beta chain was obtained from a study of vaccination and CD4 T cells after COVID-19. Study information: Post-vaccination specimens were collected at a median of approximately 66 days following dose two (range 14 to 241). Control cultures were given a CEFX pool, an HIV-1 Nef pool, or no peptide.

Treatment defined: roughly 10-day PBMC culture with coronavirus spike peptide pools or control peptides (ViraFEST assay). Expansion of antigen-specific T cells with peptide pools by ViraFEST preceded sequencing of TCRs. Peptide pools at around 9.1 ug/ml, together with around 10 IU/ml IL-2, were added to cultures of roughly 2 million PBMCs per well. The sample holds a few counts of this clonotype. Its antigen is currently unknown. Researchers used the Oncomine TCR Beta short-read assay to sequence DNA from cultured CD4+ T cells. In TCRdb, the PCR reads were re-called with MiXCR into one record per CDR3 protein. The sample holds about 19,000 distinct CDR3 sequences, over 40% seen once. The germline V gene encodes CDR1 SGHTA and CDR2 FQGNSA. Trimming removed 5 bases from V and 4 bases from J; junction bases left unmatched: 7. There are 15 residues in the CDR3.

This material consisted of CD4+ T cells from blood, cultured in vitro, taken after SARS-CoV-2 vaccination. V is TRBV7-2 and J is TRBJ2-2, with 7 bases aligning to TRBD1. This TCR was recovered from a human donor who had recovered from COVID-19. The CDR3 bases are TGTGCCAGCAGCACCCAAACAGGGGCCACCGGGGAGCTGTTTTTT. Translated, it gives CASSTQTGATGELFF.